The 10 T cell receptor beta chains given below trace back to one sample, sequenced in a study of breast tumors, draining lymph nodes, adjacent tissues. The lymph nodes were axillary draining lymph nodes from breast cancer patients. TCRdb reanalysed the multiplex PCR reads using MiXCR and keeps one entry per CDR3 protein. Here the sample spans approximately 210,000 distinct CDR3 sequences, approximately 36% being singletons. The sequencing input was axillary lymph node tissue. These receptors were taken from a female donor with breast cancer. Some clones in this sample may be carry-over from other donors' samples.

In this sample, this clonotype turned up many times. As DNA, the CDR3 is TGTGCCAGCAGCTTGACAGGGGGGTACTACTACGAGCAGTACTTC. As protein: CASSLTGGYYYEQYF. The chain is built from TRBV7-2 and TRBJ2-7, with 9 bases lining up with TRBD1. The junction had 6 bases not matched to a gene; V was cut back by 3 bases and J by 3 bases. Germline lookup yields CDR1 SGHTA and CDR2 FQGNSA. The CDR3 runs to 15 residues.

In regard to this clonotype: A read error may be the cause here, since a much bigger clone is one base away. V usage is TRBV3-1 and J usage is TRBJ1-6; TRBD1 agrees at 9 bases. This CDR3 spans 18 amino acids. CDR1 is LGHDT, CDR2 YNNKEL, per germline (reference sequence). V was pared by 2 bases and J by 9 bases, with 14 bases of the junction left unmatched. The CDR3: CASSQQDSVRTGVSPLHF. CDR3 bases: TGTGCCAGCAGCCAACAAGATTCCGTGAGGACAGGGGTTTCACCCCTCCACTTT.

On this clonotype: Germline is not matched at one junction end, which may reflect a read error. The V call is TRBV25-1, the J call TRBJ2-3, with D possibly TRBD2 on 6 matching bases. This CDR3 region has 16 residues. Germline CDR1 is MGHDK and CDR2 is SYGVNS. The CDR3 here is CASSEGISGSTDTQCF. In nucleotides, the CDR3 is TGTGCCAGCAGTGAAGGGATTAGCGGCAGCACAGATACGCAGTGTTTT.

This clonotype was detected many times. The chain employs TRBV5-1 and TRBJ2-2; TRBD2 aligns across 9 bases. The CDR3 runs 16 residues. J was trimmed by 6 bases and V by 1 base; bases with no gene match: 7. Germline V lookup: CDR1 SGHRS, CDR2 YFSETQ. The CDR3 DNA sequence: TGCGCCAGCAGCTTGTGGTCTAGCGGGATGGCCGGGGAGCTGTTTTTT. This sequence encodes CASSLWSSGMAGELFF.

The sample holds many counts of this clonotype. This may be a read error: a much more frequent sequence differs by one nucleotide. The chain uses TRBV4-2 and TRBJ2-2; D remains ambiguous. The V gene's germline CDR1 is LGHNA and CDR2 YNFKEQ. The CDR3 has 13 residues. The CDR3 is CASNQVFGGELFF. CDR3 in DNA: TGTGCCAGCAACCAAGTTTTCGGCGGGGAGCTGTTTTTT.

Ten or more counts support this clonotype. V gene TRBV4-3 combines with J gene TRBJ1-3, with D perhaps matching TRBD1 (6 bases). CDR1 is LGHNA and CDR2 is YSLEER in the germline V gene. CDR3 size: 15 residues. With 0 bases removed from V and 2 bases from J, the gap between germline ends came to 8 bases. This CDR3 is CASSQDSGAGNTIYF. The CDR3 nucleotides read TGCGCCAGCAGCCAAGATTCAGGGGCTGGAAACACCATATATTTT.

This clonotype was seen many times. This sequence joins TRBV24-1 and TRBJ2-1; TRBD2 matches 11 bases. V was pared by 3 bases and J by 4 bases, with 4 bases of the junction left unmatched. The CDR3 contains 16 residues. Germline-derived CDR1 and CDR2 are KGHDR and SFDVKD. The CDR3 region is CATSDTGTSGYNEQFF. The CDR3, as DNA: TGTGCCACCAGTGATACCGGGACTAGCGGATACAATGAGCAGTTCTTC.

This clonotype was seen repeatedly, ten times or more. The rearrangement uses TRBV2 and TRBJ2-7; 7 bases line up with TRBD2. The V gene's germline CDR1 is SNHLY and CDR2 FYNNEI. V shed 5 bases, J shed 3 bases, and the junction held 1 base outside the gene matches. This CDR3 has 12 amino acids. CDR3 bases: TGTGCCAGCAGTTCTAGCGGCTACGAGCAGTACTTC. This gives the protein CASSSSGYEQYF.

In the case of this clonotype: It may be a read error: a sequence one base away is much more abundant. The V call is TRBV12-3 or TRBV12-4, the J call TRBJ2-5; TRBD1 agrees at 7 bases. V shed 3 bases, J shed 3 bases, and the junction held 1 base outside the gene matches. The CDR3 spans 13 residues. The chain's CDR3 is CASSFDREETQYF. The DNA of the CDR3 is TGTGCCAGCAGTTTCGACAGGGAAGAGACCCAGTACTTC.

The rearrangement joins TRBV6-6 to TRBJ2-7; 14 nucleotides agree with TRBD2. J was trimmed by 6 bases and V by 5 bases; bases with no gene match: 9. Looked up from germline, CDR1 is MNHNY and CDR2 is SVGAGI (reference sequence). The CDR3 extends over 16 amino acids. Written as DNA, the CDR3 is TGTGCCAGCAGTCACGTTGGACTAGCGGGAGGAGGCGAGCAGTACTTC. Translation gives CASSHVGLAGGGEQYF.